One sample yielded the 3 T cell receptor beta chains listed below, sequenced in a study of T cell repertoires in cytomegalovirus infection. TCRdb fed the reads into MiXCR, producing one record per CDR3 protein. The sample shows some 680,000 distinct CDR3 sequences, about a third of them seen only once. The sample consisted of PBMCs. These receptors all stem from a human donor in good health (CMV status not recorded). Some clones in this sample may be carry-over from other donors' samples.

This clonotype appeared a few times. The CDR3 loop is CASSFPDMLLGPSYNEQFF. In nucleotides, the CDR3 is TGTGCCAGCAGCTTCCCGGACATGTTACTAGGCCCCTCCTACAATGAGCAGTTCTTC. The rearrangement links TRBV11-2 to TRBJ2-1; the D gene could be TRBD1 or TRBD2 (5 bases each). There are 19 residues in the CDR3. Germline loops: CDR1 SGHAT, CDR2 FQNNGV. With 3 bases removed from V and 0 bases from J, the gap between germline ends came to 21 bases.

The chain recombines TRBV20-1 with TRBJ1-6; D is ambiguous. Germline CDR1 and CDR2: DFQATT and SNEGSKA (reference sequence). Trimming left V 0 bases short and J 0 bases short, with 9 bases between. The CDR3 loop spans 16 amino acids. CDR3 loop: CSAREPESSYNSPLHF. The CDR3 region has the DNA TGCAGTGCTAGAGAGCCAGAGAGCTCCTATAATTCACCCCTCCACTTT.

This clonotype was seen a handful of times. This chain links TRBV23-1 with TRBJ1-1, with TRBD1 as a possible D gene (5 bases). TRBV23-1 is labeled an ORF, and its function is uncertain. Trimming shortened V by 10 bases and J by 1 base, and 13 bases separated the two germline ends. The CDR3 is 13 amino acids. Here the CDR3 DNA reads TGCGCCATACCCCCGGGGCCGAACACTGAAGCTTTCTTT. As protein: CAIPPGPNTEAFF.